A selection of T cell receptor beta chains follows, all from one sample in a study of T cell responses to AZD1222 COVID-19 vaccine. TCRdb's copy holds only in-frame clones and misses some; the assay was immunoSEQ multiplex PCR. The table lists about 140,000 clones, just over 90% of them singletons. The specimen comprised peripheral blood, sampled on day 0 of AZD1222 vaccination. Every receptor here comes from an adult in good health. Each CDR3 is given with its conserved first and last residue. The D gene is left open where the match is weak. Size is stated for part of the rows, as once, few or many counts, or as a class when the clone is expanded.

D: TRBD1
V: TRBV18
J: TRBJ1-2
length: 15
size: -
CDR3: CASSDGTGLTYGYTF
DNA: TGTGCCAGCTCTGACGGGACAGGGCTTACCTATGGCTACACCTTC

D: -
V: TRBV9
J: TRBJ1-3
length: 16
size: -
CDR3: CASSSTTDHSGNTIYF
DNA: TGTGCCAGCAGCTCGACGACGGACCACTCTGGAAACACCATATATTTT

D: TRBD2
V: TRBV5-1
J: TRBJ2-3
length: 15
size: -
CDR3: CASSWNSGGTDTQYF
DNA: TGCGCCAGCAGCTGGAATAGCGGGGGGACAGATACGCAGTATTTT

D: -
V: TRBV18
J: TRBJ2-3
length: 13
size: -
CDR3: CASSPGVTDTQYF
DNA: TGTGCCAGCTCACCAGGAGTCACAGATACGCAGTATTTT

D: -
V: TRBV5-1
J: TRBJ2-1
length: 14
size: -
CDR3: CASSIFQGGNEQFF
DNA: TGCGCCAGCAGCATATTTCAGGGGGGCAATGAGCAGTTCTTC

D: TRBD1
V: TRBV4-1
J: TRBJ2-3
length: 15
size: -
CDR3: CASSQVGGRSDTQYF
DNA: TGCGCCAGCAGCCAAGTAGGGGGCAGGTCAGATACGCAGTATTTT

D: -
V: TRBV7-6
J: TRBJ2-1
length: 13
size: once
CDR3: CASSRGSYNEQFF
DNA: TGTGCCAGCTCTAGAGGGTCCTACAATGAGCAGTTCTTC

D: TRBD2
V: TRBV10-2
J: TRBJ2-3
length: 17
size: once
CDR3: CASSPIGLAGAPDTQYF
DNA: TGCGCCAGCAGCCCCATCGGACTAGCGGGAGCACCAGATACGCAGTATTTT

D: -
V: TRBV27
J: TRBJ2-2
length: 17
size: -
CDR3: CASTVRVKASNTGELFF
DNA: TGTGCCAGCACGGTTCGTGTGAAGGCCTCGAACACCGGGGAGCTGTTTTTT

D: -
V: TRBV5-8
J: TRBJ1-1
length: 15
size: -
CDR3: CASSFTTTGFTEAFF
DNA: TGTGCCAGCAGCTTTACCACAACAGGGTTCACTGAAGCTTTCTTT

D: -
V: TRBV7-2
J: TRBJ1-1
length: 19
size: -
CDR3: CASSPQWPAGATVTTEAFF
DNA: TGTGCCAGCAGCCCCCAGTGGCCGGCCGGGGCAACAGTGACCACTGAAGCTTTCTTT